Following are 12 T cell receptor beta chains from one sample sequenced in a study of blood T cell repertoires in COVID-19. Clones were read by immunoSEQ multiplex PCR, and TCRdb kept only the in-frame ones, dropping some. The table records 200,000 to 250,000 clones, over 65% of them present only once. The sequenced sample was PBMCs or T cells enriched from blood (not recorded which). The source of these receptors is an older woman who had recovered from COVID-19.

CDR3 in amino acids: CASSLNVAFYNEQFF. The DNA of the CDR3 is TGTGCCAGCAGCTTAAATGTGGCCTTTTACAATGAGCAGTTCTTC. The chain uses TRBV7-2 and TRBJ2-1; D is unclear. CDR1 is SGHTA, CDR2 FQGNSA, per germline. CDR3 length: 15 amino acids. V was pared by 2 bases and J by 4 bases, with 12 bases between.

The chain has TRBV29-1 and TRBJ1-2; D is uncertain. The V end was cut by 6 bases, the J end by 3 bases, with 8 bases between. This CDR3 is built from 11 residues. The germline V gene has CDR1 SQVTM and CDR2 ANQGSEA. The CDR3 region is CSVWTDYGYTF. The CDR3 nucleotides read TGCAGCGTCTGGACTGACTATGGCTACACCTTC.

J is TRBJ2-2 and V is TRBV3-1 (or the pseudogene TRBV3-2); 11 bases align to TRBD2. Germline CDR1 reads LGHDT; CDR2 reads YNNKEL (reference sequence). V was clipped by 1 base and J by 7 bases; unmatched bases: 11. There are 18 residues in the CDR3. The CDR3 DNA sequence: TGTGCCAGCAGCCAAGTGGCCCCGACTAGCGGGGTTAACGGGGAGCTGTTTTTT. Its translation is CASSQVAPTSGVNGELFF.

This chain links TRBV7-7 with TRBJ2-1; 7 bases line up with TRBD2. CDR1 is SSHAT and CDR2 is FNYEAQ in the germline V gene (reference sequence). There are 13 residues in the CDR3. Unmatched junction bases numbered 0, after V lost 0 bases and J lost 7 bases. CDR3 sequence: CASSLASGNEQFF. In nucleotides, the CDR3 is TGTGCCAGCAGCTTAGCTAGCGGGAATGAGCAGTTCTTC.

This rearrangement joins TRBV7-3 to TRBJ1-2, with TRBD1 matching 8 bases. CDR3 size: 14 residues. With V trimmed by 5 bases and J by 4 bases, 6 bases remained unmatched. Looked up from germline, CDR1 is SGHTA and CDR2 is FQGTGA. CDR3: CASSAGTGGYGYTF. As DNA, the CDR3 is TGTGCCAGCAGCGCTGGGACAGGCGGCTATGGCTACACCTTC.

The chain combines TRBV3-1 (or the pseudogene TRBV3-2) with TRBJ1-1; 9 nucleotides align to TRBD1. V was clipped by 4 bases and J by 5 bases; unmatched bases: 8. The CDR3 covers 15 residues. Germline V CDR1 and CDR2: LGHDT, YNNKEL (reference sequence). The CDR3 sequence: CASSPDRGTGTEAFF. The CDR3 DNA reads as TGTGCCAGCAGCCCCGACAGGGGGACGGGTACTGAAGCTTTCTTT.

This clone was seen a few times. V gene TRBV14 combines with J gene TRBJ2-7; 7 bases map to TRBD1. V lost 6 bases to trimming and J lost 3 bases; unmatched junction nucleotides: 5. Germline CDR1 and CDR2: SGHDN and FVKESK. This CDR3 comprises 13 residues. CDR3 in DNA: TGTGCCAGCAGACAGGGGCCTTTCTACGAGCAGTACTTC. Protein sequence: CASRQGPFYEQYF.

The CDR3 bases are TGTGCCAGTAGTAAGACAGGTTACGAGCAGTACTTC. Protein sequence: CASSKTGYEQYF. The rearrangement uses TRBV19 and TRBJ2-7, with a possible D match to TRBD1 (6 bases). V dropped 4 bases and J dropped 4 bases, with 8 bases sitting between them. Germline values: CDR1 LNHDA, CDR2 SQIVND (reference sequence). The CDR3 contains 12 residues.

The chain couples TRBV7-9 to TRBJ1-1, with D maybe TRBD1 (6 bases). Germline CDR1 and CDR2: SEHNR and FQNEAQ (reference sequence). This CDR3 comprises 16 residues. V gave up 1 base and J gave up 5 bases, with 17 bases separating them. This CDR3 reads CASSLGTGRQGTEAFF. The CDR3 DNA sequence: TGTGCCAGCAGCTTAGGAACTGGCAGGCAGGGGACTGAAGCTTTCTTT.

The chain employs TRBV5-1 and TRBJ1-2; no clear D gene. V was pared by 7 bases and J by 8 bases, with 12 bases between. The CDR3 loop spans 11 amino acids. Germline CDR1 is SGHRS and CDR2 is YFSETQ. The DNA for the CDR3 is TGCGCCAGCCGGAAGGAGGGCGGCTACACCTTC. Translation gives CASRKEGGYTF. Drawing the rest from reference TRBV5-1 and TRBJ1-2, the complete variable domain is KAGVTQTPRYLIKTRGQQVTLSCSPISGHRSVSWYQQTPGQGLQFLFEYFSETQRNKGNFPGRFSGRQFSNSRSEMNVSTLELGDSALYLCASRKEGGYTFGSGTRLTVV.

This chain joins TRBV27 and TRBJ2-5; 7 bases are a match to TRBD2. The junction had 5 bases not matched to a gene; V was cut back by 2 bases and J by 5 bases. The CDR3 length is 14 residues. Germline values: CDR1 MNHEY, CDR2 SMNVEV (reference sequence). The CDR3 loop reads CASSLIGLGETQYF. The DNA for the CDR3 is TGTGCCAGCAGTTTAATAGGACTAGGGGAGACCCAGTACTTC.

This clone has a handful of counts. The DNA of the CDR3 is TGTGCCAGCACCGGGACAGGCTTTGAAAAACTGTTTTTT. Protein product: CASTGTGFEKLFF. The genes are TRBV2 and TRBJ1-4; 8 nucleotides align to TRBD1. Trimming removed 7 bases from V and 7 bases from J; junction bases left unmatched: 5. The CDR3 length is 13 residues. Germline V gene lookup returns CDR1 SNHLY and CDR2 FYNNEI.